This T cell receptor (beta chain) was observed in a study of blood T cells in healthy people across ages. This clonotype has only a few counts. Its antigen remains unidentified. Whole-study results and caveats: It was not possible, with unsorted PBMCs, to conclusively compare naive and antigen-experienced cells.

The use of a sample-barcoded 5' primer and a J-beta primer mix characterized a second PCR of about 7 to 12 cycles. One entry per CDR3 protein, called by TCRdb with MiXCR from the 5' RACE reads. The table has 800,000 to 950,000 distinct CDR3 sequences, 45% to 50% seen once. The germline V gene encodes CDR1 SGHDT and CDR2 YYEEEE. The CDR3 contains 15 residues. V gave up 3 bases and J gave up 9 bases; unmatched junction bases: 9. This chain uses TRBV5-6 with TRBJ1-6; 7 positions match TRBD1. The TCR originated in a man under 40 in good health. Sample: blood. The DNA for the CDR3 is TGTGCCAGCAGCTCCTGGACAGGCAAGAGTTCACCCCTCCACTTT. This sequence encodes CASSSWTGKSSPLHF.